This TCR beta chain was captured by sequencing in a study of technical replicates of blood from several donors. Here immunoSEQ multiplex PCR was the method, and the copy in TCRdb shows in-frame clones only, minus some. There are fewer than 90,000 clones in the sample; around 93% occur only once, and 0.35% to 0.45% lies in the top ten. The CDR3 covers 10 residues. Trimming cost V 8 bases and J 7 bases, with 5 bases left between them. Per germline, CDR1 SGHTA and CDR2 FQGTGA. Sequenced input: T cells isolated from PBMCs. This sequence originates from a human donor in good health. The chain joins TRBV7-3 to TRBJ1-4; D not resolved. This chain's CDR3 is CASLSEKLFF. The CDR3 region has the DNA TGTGCCAGCCTAAGTGAAAAACTGTTTTTT.